These 21 T cell receptor beta chains were all obtained from the same sample, sequenced in a study of monozygotic twins with inflammatory bowel disease. TCRdb re-called the 5' RACE reads and catalogs CDR3 proteins one per entry, DNA excluded. The sample has about 210,000 distinct CDR3 sequences; the top ten hold around 1.5%. Material: blood. The receptor source for this set is a human donor with ulcerative colitis or Crohn's disease, or a healthy co-twin of an affected twin (not recorded which).

This chain joins TRBV9 and TRBJ1-1; TCRdb's assignment of TRBD1 cannot be checked, as there is no DNA. Germline V gives CDR1 SGDLS, CDR2 YYNGEE. The CDR3 spans 19 residues. The CDR3 loop reads CASSVGPATDDRRNTEAFF.

This chain connects TRBV12-3 or TRBV12-4 to TRBJ1-1; TCRdb outputs TRBD1, but without DNA this stays unchecked. The CDR3 contains 17 residues. The CDR3 sequence is CASSYSRDRGLNTEAFF.

The V gene is TRBV4-1, the J gene TRBJ2-7; TCRdb's D gene call, TRBD1, goes unchecked for lack of DNA. The CDR3 totals 14 residues. The germline gives CDR1 MGHRA, CDR2 YSYEKL. The CDR3 sequence: CASSPGMGSYEQYF.

The J gene is TRBJ1-5, the V gene TRBV20-1. The CDR3 spans 14 residues. CDR1 and CDR2 (germline): DFQATT, SNEGSKA (reference sequence). The CDR3 spells CSAPVGGNDQPQHF.

This chain's CDR3 is CSVPGVSYNEQFF. The chain joins TRBV20-1 to TRBJ2-1; the D call from TCRdb, TRBD1, cannot be confirmed without DNA. Germline CDR1 and CDR2: DFQATT and SNEGSKA (reference sequence). This CDR3 comprises 13 residues.

The V gene is TRBV12-3 or TRBV12-4, the J gene TRBJ2-7. The CDR3 loop spans 12 amino acids. The CDR3 spells CASSLFGYEQYF.

The V gene is TRBV5-6, the J gene TRBJ1-5; the TCRdb D gene call, TRBD1, has no DNA to confirm it. The CDR3 contains 16 residues. Germline V CDR1 and CDR2: SGHDT, YYEEEE. CDR3 residues: CASSLGTGVSNQPQHF.

The rearrangement links TRBV7-8 to TRBJ1-5; the TCRdb call, TRBD1, lacks DNA for checking. CDR1 is SGHVS, CDR2 FQNEAQ, per germline. The CDR3 contains 14 residues. The CDR3 region is CASSSINRGEPQHF. Together with reference TRBV7-8 and TRBJ1-5, the CDR3 gives the full variable domain: GAGVSQSPRYKVAKRGQDVALRCDPISGHVSLFWYQQALGQGPEFLTYFQNEAQLDKSGLPSDRFFAERPEGSVSTLKIQRTQQEDSAVYLCASSSINRGEPQHFGDGTRLSIL.

The rearrangement joins TRBV20-1 to TRBJ1-2; TCRdb gives TRBD1 as the D gene, but with no DNA this cannot be confirmed. Germline V gives CDR1 DFQATT, CDR2 SNEGSKA (reference sequence). The CDR3 covers 14 residues. CDR3 sequence reads: CSAKGQGGNYGYTF.

J is TRBJ2-5 and V is TRBV27; TCRdb's D gene call, TRBD1, goes unchecked for lack of DNA. The CDR3 sequence is 16 residues long. From germline, CDR1 is MNHEY and CDR2 SMNVEV (reference sequence). The CDR3 reads CASSFRGPRVPETQYF.

This chain links TRBV7-2 with TRBJ2-7; checking the TCRdb D call of TRBD2 is not possible without DNA. The CDR3 is made up of 14 amino acids. The V gene's germline CDR1 is SGHTA and CDR2 FQGNSA. This chain's CDR3 is CATKPGPALIEQYF.

V and J are TRBV5-1 and TRBJ2-7; the D gene TCRdb calls, TRBD1, cannot be checked with no DNA. The V gene's germline CDR1 is SGHRS and CDR2 YFSETQ. The CDR3 runs 13 residues. CDR3 protein: CASSLGTVYEQYF.

The genes are TRBV7-2 and TRBJ2-2; TCRdb selects TRBD2, and the lack of DNA leaves this call unchecked. Germline V lookup: CDR1 SGHTA, CDR2 FQGNSA. The CDR3 is made up of 16 amino acids. The CDR3 is CASSSGLIQNTGELFF.

The rearrangement uses TRBV2 and TRBJ2-1. The CDR3 spans 16 residues. Germline lookup yields CDR1 SNHLY and CDR2 FYNNEI. The CDR3 reads CASATDSFSSYNEQFF.

The chain couples TRBV20-1 to TRBJ2-3. The CDR3 is 14 amino acids. In germline, CDR1 is DFQATT, CDR2 SNEGSKA (reference sequence). CDR3 residues: CSARRPPSTDTQYF.

V usage is TRBV7-8 and J usage is TRBJ1-6. This CDR3 has 20 amino acids. Germline CDR1 and CDR2: SGHVS and FQNEAQ. CDR3 loop: CASSLRASPSGRSYNSPLHF. The whole variable domain, filled in from reference TRBV7-8 and TRBJ1-6, reads GAGVSQSPRYKVAKRGQDVALRCDPISGHVSLFWYQQALGQGPEFLTYFQNEAQLDKSGLPSDRFFAERPEGSVSTLKIQRTQQEDSAVYLCASSLRASPSGRSYNSPLHFGNGTRLTVT.

The chain joins TRBV11-3 to TRBJ2-2; the TRBD1 assignment by TCRdb is unverifiable without DNA. Germline CDR1 is SGHNT and CDR2 is YENEEA. The CDR3 is 16 amino acids. This chain's CDR3 is CASSFHVGGVTGELFF.

The chain carries TRBV6-8 and TRBJ2-3; TCRdb picks TRBD1, but there is no DNA to check that call. In germline, CDR1 is MNHGY, CDR2 SAAAGT. This CDR3 comprises 17 residues. CDR3 loop: CARPPRHGGEFTDTQYF.

This sequence joins TRBV12-3 or TRBV12-4 and TRBJ1-5; TCRdb designates TRBD1, a call that cannot be tested without DNA. The CDR3 totals 15 residues. The CDR3 spells CASSTTGTISQPQHF.

The V and J genes are TRBV9 and TRBJ1-2. CDR3 length equals 14 residues. CDR1 and CDR2 from the germline V gene are SGDLS and YYNGEE. Here the CDR3 reads CASSDRGSLGGYTF.

The rearrangement links TRBV12-3 or TRBV12-4 to TRBJ1-5; TCRdb indicates TRBD1, and absent DNA this call remains unverified. The CDR3 length is 16 residues. The CDR3 protein is CASSLTSWGEGQPQHF.